These 27 T cell receptor beta chains were all obtained from the same sample, sequenced in a study of T cells in Graves' hyperthyroidism and ophthalmopathy. Authors of the study amplified TCR beta CDR3 regions from RNA transcripts. The study used the HTBI primer set for a first-round RT-PCR of the TCR CDR3. TCRdb itself ran the multiplex PCR reads through MiXCR, one entry per CDR3 protein. The sample includes 640,000 or so distinct CDR3 sequences, approximately 15% of them seen just once. The sequencing input was blood. Every receptor here comes from a middle-aged woman with Graves' ophthalmopathy.

This clonotype appeared many times. The gene calls are TRBV3-1 and TRBJ2-1, with 13 bases that match TRBD2. Trimming cost V 4 bases and J 0 bases; bases outside gene matches: 3. The germline V gene has CDR1 LGHDT and CDR2 YNNKEL (reference sequence). This CDR3 spans 17 amino acids. This CDR3 reads CASSLRTSGSSYNEQFF. The DNA of the CDR3 is TGTGCCAGCAGCCTGAGGACTAGCGGGAGCTCCTACAATGAGCAGTTCTTC.

V gene TRBV5-1 combines with J gene TRBJ2-3, with D tentatively TRBD2 (6 bases). CDR1 is SGHRS, CDR2 YFSETQ, per germline. CDR3 size: 16 residues. V was pared by 0 bases and J by 2 bases, with 13 bases between. The CDR3 DNA sequence: TGCGCCAGCAGCTTGGTAGGAGGGCCTCCCACAGATACGCAGTATTTT. It specifies CASSLVGGPPTDTQYF.

V usage is TRBV20-1 and J usage is TRBJ1-1, with 9 bases aligning to TRBD1. Germline V gives CDR1 DFQATT, CDR2 SNEGSKA (reference sequence). The trim removed 4 bases at V and 4 bases at J, leaving 7 bases unmatched. CDR3 length: 14 amino acids. The CDR3 DNA is TGCAGTGCTAAACAGGGGGCGCCGGGCACTGAAGCTTTCTTT. It codes for CSAKQGAPGTEAFF.

This clonotype was recorded a few times. The V gene is TRBV6-2 or TRBV6-3, the J gene TRBJ2-1; D uncertain. The CDR3 is made up of 14 amino acids. Germline CDR1 reads MNHEY; CDR2 reads SVGEGT. V gave up 4 bases and J gave up 5 bases, with 12 bases separating them. CDR3 region: CASSSLKANNEQFF. CDR3 bases: TGTGCCAGCAGTTCGCTTAAGGCTAACAATGAGCAGTTCTTC.

This clonotype was seen many times. The chain couples TRBV28 to TRBJ2-4, with 11 positions matching TRBD1. This CDR3 comprises 14 residues. After removal of 5 bases from V and 6 bases from J, the junction contained 3 bases not matched to a gene. Germline assignment: CDR1 MDHEN and CDR2 SYDVKM. CDR3: CASSSGTGGNIQYF. For the CDR3, the DNA is TGTGCCAGCAGTAGTGGGACAGGGGGAAACATTCAGTACTTC.

This clonotype has only a few counts. The chain employs TRBV13 and TRBJ2-4; D gene ambiguous. The CDR3 is 18 amino acids. Trimming left V 5 bases short and J 3 bases short, with 23 bases between. The germline V gene encodes CDR1 PRHDT and CDR2 FYEKMQ (reference sequence). CDR3 sequence reads: CASSPTPALDVGKNIQYF. The DNA of the CDR3 is TGTGCCAGCAGCCCAACTCCTGCACTGGACGTGGGCAAAAACATTCAGTACTTC.

This clonotype was observed at least ten times. The chain is built from TRBV6-1 and TRBJ2-2, with 10 bases aligning to TRBD2. With 6 bases clipped from V and 0 bases from J, the junction kept 7 bases outside the gene matches. From germline, CDR1 is MNHNS and CDR2 SASEGT. The CDR3 runs to 17 residues. CDR3 protein: CASSPSGLASNTGELFF. Written as DNA, the CDR3 is TGTGCCAGCAGCCCCTCGGGACTAGCGTCGAACACCGGGGAGCTGTTTTTT.

This clonotype appeared many times. V gene TRBV10-3 combines with J gene TRBJ2-7; 7 bases are a match to TRBD2. The CDR3 covers 14 residues. Germline CDR1 and CDR2: ENHRY and SYGVKD. V lost 6 bases to trimming and J lost 2 bases; unmatched junction nucleotides: 7. The CDR3 loop reads CAIRGDYPTYEQYF. CDR3 nucleotide sequence: TGTGCCATCAGGGGGGACTATCCGACCTACGAGCAGTACTTC.

This chain uses TRBV6-5 with TRBJ1-1; D gene ambiguous. Trimming stripped 3 bases from V and 0 bases from J, with 11 bases between. This CDR3 comprises 15 residues. Germline V gene data show CDR1 as MNHEY and CDR2 as SVGAGI. CDR3 protein: CASSYGLAVNTEAFF. In DNA, the CDR3 is TGTGCCAGCAGTTATGGACTAGCCGTGAACACTGAAGCTTTCTTT.

This clonotype came up many times. The V call is TRBV28, the J call TRBJ1-2; D is perhaps TRBD1 (6 bases). This CDR3 has 13 residues. The V end lost 6 bases, the J end lost 2 bases, and 10 bases lay between the germline ends. The germline V gene encodes CDR1 MDHEN and CDR2 SYDVKM. The CDR3 loop reads CASRIGQNYGYTF. Written as DNA, the CDR3 is TGTGCCAGCAGGATCGGACAGAACTATGGCTACACCTTC.

The sample holds many counts of this clonotype. The J gene is TRBJ2-1, the V gene TRBV6-1; TRBD2 matches 9 bases. Germline values: CDR1 MNHNS, CDR2 SASEGT. Trimming took 10 bases from V and 10 from J; bases not matched to a gene: 11. This CDR3 comprises 13 residues. The CDR3: CATRLSGSGEQFF. The CDR3 DNA follows: TGTGCCACCCGACTTAGCGGGAGTGGGGAGCAGTTCTTC.

This clonotype was seen repeatedly, ten times or more. The CDR3 DNA sequence: TGTGCCAGCAGTGAGTTTGGGACAGGGTATCGGCCTGGGGCCAACGTCCTGACTTTC. Translated, it gives CASSEFGTGYRPGANVLTF. The V gene is TRBV2, the J gene TRBJ2-6; 9 bases map to TRBD1. Looked up from germline, CDR1 is SNHLY and CDR2 is FYNNEI. After removal of 3 bases from V and 2 bases from J, the junction contained 11 bases not matched to a gene. This CDR3 has 19 residues.

In this sample, this clonotype turned up many times. The chain has TRBV15 and TRBJ2-2, with a tentative D call TRBD2 (6 bases). With 5 bases removed from V and 10 bases from J, the gap between germline ends came to 8 bases. Germline loops: CDR1 LNHNV, CDR2 YYDKDF (reference sequence). The CDR3 runs to 11 residues. This CDR3 is CATSGGTELFF. CDR3 sequence (DNA): TGTGCCACCAGCGGAGGGACGGAGCTGTTTTTT.

This clonotype has a count of ten or more. CDR3 residues: CSVETVSYEQYF. As DNA, the CDR3 is TGCAGCGTTGAGACAGTTTCCTACGAGCAGTACTTC. The chain uses TRBV29-1 and TRBJ2-7; possibly TRBD1 for D (5 bases). Trimming cost V 3 bases and J 1 base, with 7 bases left between them. Germline lookup yields CDR1 SQVTM and CDR2 ANQGSEA. The CDR3 runs to 12 residues.

This clonotype was detected many times. This chain links TRBV28 with TRBJ2-7, with D uncertain. The CDR3 is made up of 12 amino acids. Germline V CDR1 and CDR2: MDHEN, SYDVKM. Trimming took 8 bases from V and 0 from J, leaving 8 bases between them. The CDR3 loop is CASAGNSYEQYF. The CDR3 bases are TGTGCCAGCGCAGGTAACTCCTACGAGCAGTACTTC. Based on the CDR3 plus reference TRBV28 and TRBJ2-7, the full variable domain is DVKVTQSSRYLVKRTGEKVFLECVQDMDHENMFWYRQDPGLGLRLIYFSYDVKMKEKGDIPEGYSVSREKKERFSLILESASTNQTSMYLCASAGNSYEQYFGPGTRLTVT.

This clonotype was detected only a few times. CDR3 in DNA: TGCAGTGCTAGAGGAGCGGGAGGGGGCACCGGGGAGCTGTTTTTT. This encodes CSARGAGGGTGELFF. This chain uses TRBV20-1 with TRBJ2-2; 10 nucleotides align to TRBD2. V was clipped by 1 base and J by 4 bases; unmatched bases: 3. The CDR3 has 15 residues. Germline V CDR1 and CDR2: DFQATT, SNEGSKA (reference sequence).

Ten or more counts support this clonotype. The chain links TRBV12-3 or TRBV12-4 to TRBJ2-7, with 8 bases identical to TRBD1. The CDR3 spans 16 residues. J gave up 4 bases and V 3 bases, and 11 bases lay outside the gene matches. The CDR3 reads CASSFPRTGTTYEQYF. The CDR3 region has the DNA TGTGCCAGCAGTTTTCCCCGGACAGGGACGACGTACGAGCAGTACTTC.

This rearrangement joins TRBV7-2 to TRBJ2-2; maybe TRBD2 (6 bases). The germline CDR1 and CDR2 sequences are SGHTA and FQGNSA. Trimming cost V 1 base and J 6 bases, with 9 bases left between them. The CDR3 is made up of 14 amino acids. CDR3 sequence (DNA): TGTGCCAGCAGCTTAGGGGGGGTCTCCGGGGAGCTGTTTTTT. Translated, it gives CASSLGGVSGELFF.

This clonotype came up many times. The V gene is TRBV6-1, the J gene TRBJ2-7; D unresolved. Looked up from germline, CDR1 is MNHNS and CDR2 is SASEGT. The V end lost 0 bases, the J end lost 3 bases, and 9 bases lay between the germline ends. This CDR3 is 14 amino acids long. DNA for the CDR3: TGTGCCAGCAGTGAAGCGCTCTTCTTCTACGAGCAGTACTTC. This codes for CASSEALFFYEQYF.

The V and J genes are TRBV7-3 and TRBJ2-5; D tentatively fits TRBD1 or TRBD2 (6 bases each). This CDR3 is 15 amino acids long. V was clipped by 1 base and J by 5 bases, with 14 bases between them. Germline loops: CDR1 SGHTA, CDR2 FQGTGA. The CDR3 coding sequence is TGTGCCAGCAGCTTAATCCCCGGGGGCCCGGAGACCCAGTACTTC. Protein: CASSLIPGGPETQYF.

This clonotype was detected ten times or more. The chain recombines TRBV2 with TRBJ1-2; D perhaps matches TRBD1 (5 bases). The germline V and J ends were trimmed by 1 base and 3 bases, with 12 bases remaining between them. Germline-derived CDR1 and CDR2 are SNHLY and FYNNEI. The CDR3 loop spans 15 amino acids. This CDR3 reads CASSEDRSQYYGYTF. CDR3 DNA sequence: TGTGCCAGCAGTGAAGACAGGTCGCAATACTATGGCTACACCTTC.

A remark on this clonotype: The junction shows a germline mismatch at one end, possibly a read error. The chain carries TRBV12-3 or TRBV12-4 and TRBJ1-2; D may be TRBD1 (6 bases). The CDR3 sequence is 14 residues long. CDR3 nucleotide sequence: TGTGCCAGCAGCTTAGGGGGGGCGTACTATGGCTACACCTTC. Translating gives CASSLGGAYYGYTF.

This clonotype was seen repeatedly, ten times or more. The gene calls are TRBV2 and TRBJ1-1, with 8 bases fitting TRBD1. CDR3 length equals 13 residues. CDR1 and CDR2 (germline): SNHLY, FYNNEI. J was trimmed by 10 bases and V by 6 bases; bases with no gene match: 10. CDR3 loop: CASRETGAAGAFF. CDR3 DNA sequence: TGTGCCAGCAGGGAGACAGGGGCCGCTGGAGCTTTCTTT. Full variable domain (rest looked up from reference TRBV2 and TRBJ1-1): EPEVTQTPSHQVTQMGQEVILRCVPISNHLYFYWYRQILGQKVEFLVSFYNNEISEKSEIFDDQFSVERPDGSNFTLKIRSTKLEDSAMYFCASRETGAAGAFFGQGTRLTVV.

This clonotype was observed at least ten times. The J gene is TRBJ1-1, the V gene TRBV12-3 or TRBV12-4, with 7 bases lining up with TRBD1. The J segment lost 6 bases and the V segment lost 5 bases, leaving 12 bases of the junction unmatched. The CDR3 is made up of 15 amino acids. The CDR3 spells CASSTHTGDNAEAFF. DNA of the CDR3: TGTGCCAGCAGTACCCACACAGGGGACAACGCTGAAGCTTTCTTT.

This clonotype was observed at least ten times. The germline gene is not matched at one end of the junction; a read error may be the cause. This sequence joins TRBV5-1 and TRBJ1-2; TRBD1 aligns across 8 bases. This CDR3 has 15 residues. Germline V lookup: CDR1 SGHRS, CDR2 YFSETQ. The CDR3 coding sequence is TGCGCCAGCAGCTTCACAGCCGGGACAGGCCAGGAAGGAGACTTC. Translated, it gives CASSFTAGTGQEGDF.

This clonotype was detected ten times or more. The V and J genes are TRBV20-1 and TRBJ1-3, with a weak D call TRBD1 (6 bases). Germline V gives CDR1 DFQATT, CDR2 SNEGSKA (reference sequence). Trimming stripped 3 bases from V and 0 bases from J, with 18 bases between. The CDR3 is 17 residues long. CDR3 nucleotides: TGCAGTGCTAGGTTCCTCCCGACCAGGGGCTCTGGAAACACCATATATTTT. Its protein is CSARFLPTRGSGNTIYF.

The chain joins TRBV18 to TRBJ2-7, with 10 positions matching TRBD1. The CDR3 contains 15 residues. V dropped 3 bases and J dropped 3; count of bases not matched to a gene: 5. CDR1 KGHSH and CDR2 LQKENI come from the germline V gene. The CDR3 sequence: CASSPMDRGGYEQYF. In nucleotides, the CDR3 is TGTGCCAGCTCACCTATGGACAGGGGGGGCTACGAGCAGTACTTC.